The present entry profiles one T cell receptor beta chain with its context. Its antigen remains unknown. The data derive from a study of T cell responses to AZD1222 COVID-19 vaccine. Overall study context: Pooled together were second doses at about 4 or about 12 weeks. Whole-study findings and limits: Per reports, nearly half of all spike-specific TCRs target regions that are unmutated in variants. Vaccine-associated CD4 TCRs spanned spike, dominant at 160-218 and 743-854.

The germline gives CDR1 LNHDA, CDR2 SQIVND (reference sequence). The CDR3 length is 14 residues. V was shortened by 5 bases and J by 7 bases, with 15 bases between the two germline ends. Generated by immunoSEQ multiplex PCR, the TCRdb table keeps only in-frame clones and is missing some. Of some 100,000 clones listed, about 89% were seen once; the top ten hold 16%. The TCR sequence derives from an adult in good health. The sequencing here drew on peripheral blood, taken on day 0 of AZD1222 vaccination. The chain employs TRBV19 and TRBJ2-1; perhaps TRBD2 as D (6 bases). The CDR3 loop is CASSVHGGMNEQFF. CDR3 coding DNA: TGTGCCAGTAGTGTACACGGGGGAATGAATGAGCAGTTCTTC. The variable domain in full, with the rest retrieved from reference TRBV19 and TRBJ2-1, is DGGITQSPKYLFRKEGQNVTLSCEQNLNHDAMYWYRQDPGQGLRLIYYSQIVNDFQKGDIAEGYSVSREKKESFPLTVTSAQKNPTAFYLCASSVHGGMNEQFFGPGTRLTVL.